One and the same sample provided the 9 T cell receptor beta chains below, sequenced in a study of PD-1 blockade in classical Hodgkin lymphoma. Documented time point: cycle 4 day 1 (C4D1), after around six weeks of nivolumab. Relapse after autologous stem cell transplantation occurred in every patient, and brentuximab vedotin exposure varied. Repertoires were generated with immunoSEQ multiplex PCR, while TCRdb's copy carries only in-frame clones and drops some. The table includes tens of thousands of clones, about three quarters detected once. This material consisted of peripheral blood mononuclear cells (PBMCs), taken before the fourth cycle of nivolumab. The receptors derive from a human donor with classical Hodgkin lymphoma.

The rearrangement uses TRBV7-9 and TRBJ2-1; 7 nucleotides align to TRBD2. CDR1 SEHNR and CDR2 FQNEAQ come from the germline V gene (reference sequence). This CDR3 is built from 15 residues. V was pared by 3 bases and J by 12 bases, with 14 bases of the junction left unmatched. The CDR3 protein is CASSFRASGLGVQFF. The CDR3 DNA sequence: TGTGCCAGCAGCTTTCGGGCTAGCGGTCTCGGTGTGCAGTTCTTC.

A word on this clone: One end of the junction varies from germline; a read error may be responsible. V gene TRBV11-2 combines with J gene TRBJ1-3, with TRBD1 as a possible D gene (5 bases). Germline V lookup: CDR1 SGHAT, CDR2 FQNNGV. This CDR3 has 15 residues. This CDR3 is CASSQDRDSSSLLYF. In DNA form, the CDR3 reads TGCGCCAGCAGCCAAGACCGGGACTCCAGCTCCCTTTTATATTTT.

V usage is TRBV10-3 and J usage is TRBJ2-2, with 8 bases fitting TRBD1. The CDR3 totals 15 residues. V lost 6 bases to trimming and J lost 3 bases; unmatched junction nucleotides: 6. Germline CDR1 reads ENHRY; CDR2 reads SYGVKD. The CDR3 DNA is TGTGCCATCAGGCGTGAGGACAGGGACACCGGGGAGCTGTTTTTT. Translation gives CAIRREDRDTGELFF.

The chain recombines TRBV25-1 with TRBJ2-7; the D is unclear. The CDR3 extends over 13 amino acids. Germline CDR1 MGHDK, CDR2 SYGVNS. Deletions cut 1 base from V and 6 bases from J, with 10 bases between. The CDR3 reads CASSESYMAEQYF. The DNA for the CDR3 is TGTGCCAGCAGTGAATCCTATATGGCCGAGCAGTACTTC.

The V and J genes are TRBV6-5 and TRBJ2-7; 11 bases are a match to TRBD2. Germline loops: CDR1 MNHEY, CDR2 SVGAGI. The CDR3 length is 15 residues. The V and J ends lost 7 bases and 0 bases, in that order; junction bases with no gene match: 5. The CDR3 loop is CASKKLAGDSYEQYF. Written as DNA, the CDR3 is TGTGCCAGCAAGAAACTAGCGGGGGACTCCTACGAGCAGTACTTC.

The chain has TRBV5-4 and TRBJ2-5; D is uncertain. This CDR3 spans 16 amino acids. V gave up 0 bases and J gave up 4 bases, with 16 bases separating them. Germline assignment: CDR1 SGHNT and CDR2 YYREEE (reference sequence). In DNA form, the CDR3 reads TGTGCCAGCAGCTTGGGTTCAGGTCGTCGAGGAGAGACCCAGTACTTC. This sequence encodes CASSLGSGRRGETQYF. The full variable domain, rest sourced from reference TRBV5-4 and TRBJ2-5, is ETGVTQSPTHLIKTRGQQVTLRCSSQSGHNTVSWYQQALGQGPQFIFQYYREEENGRGNFPPRFSGLQFPNYSSELNVNALELDDSALYLCASSLGSGRRGETQYFGPGTRLLVL.

The rearrangement links TRBV19 to TRBJ1-6; 8 bases match TRBD1. The CDR3 contains 14 residues. V shed 3 bases, J shed 9 bases, and the junction held 4 bases outside the gene matches. Germline CDR1 is LNHDA and CDR2 is SQIVND (reference sequence). CDR3 DNA sequence: TGTGCCAGTAGTATGGACAGGGAAGGTTCACCCCTCCACTTT. This codes for CASSMDREGSPLHF.

The rearrangement joins TRBV5-8 to TRBJ2-3, with TRBD2 identical over 10 bases. Trimming at V came to 4 bases and at J to 4 bases, leaving 3 bases not matched to a gene. Germline V gene sequence: CDR1 SGHTS, CDR2 YDEGEE. The CDR3 runs 14 residues. The CDR3 protein is CASSLSGRADTQYF. The CDR3 DNA reads as TGTGCCAGCAGCCTAAGCGGGAGGGCAGATACGCAGTATTTT.

The chain has TRBV2 and TRBJ1-5, with a possible D match to TRBD1 (5 bases). This CDR3 comprises 15 residues. Trimming pared 3 bases from V and 6 bases from J, leaving 15 bases between. Germline V gene lookup returns CDR1 SNHLY and CDR2 FYNNEI. CDR3 residues: CASSDQVAGLQPQHF. Here the CDR3 DNA reads TGTGCCAGCAGTGATCAGGTGGCAGGGCTTCAGCCCCAGCATTTT. Full variable domain (rest looked up from reference TRBV2 and TRBJ1-5): EPEVTQTPSHQVTQMGQEVILRCVPISNHLYFYWYRQILGQKVEFLVSFYNNEISEKSEIFDDQFSVERPDGSNFTLKIRSTKLEDSAMYFCASSDQVAGLQPQHFGDGTRLSIL.